This T cell receptor (beta chain) was observed in a study of CD8 T cells in Susac syndrome. Notes on this clonotype: Its antigen is not identified.

In blood CD8+ and CD4+ T cells, TCR beta underwent sequencing. The authors negatively isolated CD8+ and CD4+ T cells and FACS-enriched TEMRA cells. Regarding the study as a whole: The study's TCR sequencing and HLA analysis covered a relatively small number of individuals, and the study acknowledged this.

Random hexamers were used to reverse transcribe roughly 0.45 to 1 ug of RNA. Multiplex immunoSEQ PCR targeted 54 Vbeta and 13 Jbeta TCR beta segments. TCRdb itself ran the immunoSEQ multiplex PCR reads through MiXCR, one entry per CDR3 protein. Of approximately 190,000 distinct CDR3 sequences in the sample, about 96% are singletons; the top ten hold approximately 0.093%. The germline V and J ends were trimmed by 6 bases and 0 bases, with 17 bases remaining between them. Germline CDR1 is DFQATT and CDR2 is SNEGSKA (reference sequence). The CDR3 runs to 15 residues. V usage is TRBV20-1 and J usage is TRBJ2-5, with D possibly being TRBD2 (6 bases). The origin of this receptor is a human donor with multiple sclerosis. What was sequenced was CD4+ T cells from PBMCs. The CDR3 is CSAGGVAGYQETQYF. The CDR3 DNA reads as TGCAGTGCCGGGGGAGTAGCCGGTTACCAAGAGACCCAGTACTTC.